The rows below give T cell receptor beta chains drawn from one sample of a study of post-analysis software for immune sequencing data. Via MiXCR, TCRdb re-called the PCR reads, giving one row per CDR3 protein. The repertoire holds fewer than 850,000 distinct CDR3 sequences, about 45% seen once, with roughly 4.9% in the top ten. Sequencing used blood. Every receptor here comes from a girl under 18 with multiple sclerosis. Each CDR3 is given with its conserved first and last residue. The D gene is left open where the match is weak. The size of a clone is reported for some rows only, either as once, few or many, or as a class for expanded clones.

clone size: -
V gene: TRBV20-1
J gene: TRBJ2-1
D gene: -
CDR3 DNA: TGCAGTGCCGCCCCCGGAGCGGGTCTATACAATGAGCAGTTCTTC
CDR3 protein: CSAAPGAGLYNEQFF

clone size: -
V gene: TRBV7-8
J gene: TRBJ1-5
D gene: -
CDR3 DNA: TGTGCCAGCAGCCCTGGACGGACACTTAATCAGCCCCAGCATTTT
CDR3 protein: CASSPGRTLNQPQHF

clone size: once
V gene: TRBV9
J gene: TRBJ2-5
D gene: TRBD2
CDR3 DNA: TGTGCCAGCAGCGTTAGCGGGCTAACCTACAATGAGCAGTACTTC
CDR3 protein: CASSVSGLTYNEQYF

clone size: -
V gene: TRBV7-2
J gene: TRBJ2-7
D gene: -
CDR3 DNA: TGTGCCAGCAGCTTAGCGTGGGGGCGTGAGCAGTACTTC
CDR3 protein: CASSLAWGREQYF

clone size: few
V gene: TRBV28
J gene: TRBJ2-7
D gene: -
CDR3 DNA: TGTGCCAGCAGCCCCGACCACTCCTACGAGCAGTACTTC
CDR3 protein: CASSPDHSYEQYF

clone size: few
V gene: TRBV12-5
J gene: TRBJ2-3
D gene: -
CDR3 DNA: TGTGCTAGTGGTTTGGTACGAAGGAACTCTCTGGGAACAGATACGCAGTATTTT
CDR3 protein: CASGLVRRNSLGTDTQYF

clone size: few
V gene: TRBV5-5
J gene: TRBJ1-2
D gene: -
CDR3 DNA: TGTGCCAGCAGCTTAGGCTTGTCACCCCACGCTAACTATGGCTACACCTTC
CDR3 protein: CASSLGLSPHANYGYTF

clone size: -
V gene: TRBV12-3/TRBV12-4
J gene: TRBJ1-2
D gene: -
CDR3 DNA: TGTGCCAGCAGTGTCCCGGGGGCGGGTGGCTACACCTTC
CDR3 protein: CASSVPGAGGYTF

clone size: -
V gene: TRBV27
J gene: TRBJ2-3
D gene: TRBD2
CDR3 DNA: TGTGCCAGCAGTTGGACTAGGCAAACAGATACGCAGTATTTT
CDR3 protein: CASSWTRQTDTQYF

clone size: -
V gene: TRBV30
J gene: TRBJ2-4
D gene: -
CDR3 DNA: TGTGCCTGGAGTATAGGGTTAGGCATTCAGTACTTC
CDR3 protein: CAWSIGLGIQYF

clone size: -
V gene: TRBV28
J gene: TRBJ2-5
D gene: TRBD2
CDR3 DNA: TGTGCCAGCAGTTTAGTTGTAGCGGGATTAGCAGAGACCCAGTACTTC
CDR3 protein: CASSLVVAGLAETQYF

clone size: -
V gene: TRBV20-1
J gene: TRBJ2-7
D gene: -
CDR3 DNA: TGCAGTGCTAGAGGGTCCGCGCTTCACTACGAGCAGTACTTC
CDR3 protein: CSARGSALHYEQYF

clone size: -
V gene: TRBV12-3/TRBV12-4
J gene: TRBJ1-1
D gene: TRBD1
CDR3 DNA: TGTGCCAGCAACCCGGGGACAGGGGGCATTTTGGGCACTGAAGCTTTCTTT
CDR3 protein: CASNPGTGGILGTEAFF

clone size: -
V gene: TRBV6-6
J gene: TRBJ2-3
D gene: -
CDR3 DNA: TGTGCCAGCAGTTACTCGACTTCGGGCCCAGATACGCAGTATTTT
CDR3 protein: CASSYSTSGPDTQYF

clone size: few
V gene: TRBV13
J gene: TRBJ2-4
D gene: -
CDR3 DNA: TGTGCCAGCAGCTTTGCGGGACAAATAGCCAAAAACATTCAGTACTTC
CDR3 protein: CASSFAGQIAKNIQYF

clone size: -
V gene: TRBV5-5
J gene: TRBJ1-1
D gene: -
CDR3 DNA: TGTGCCAGCAGCCGGGGGAGCAGGGTACAAACTTTCTTT
CDR3 protein: CASSRGSRVQTFF

clone size: -
V gene: TRBV14
J gene: TRBJ1-2
D gene: TRBD1
CDR3 DNA: TGTGCCAGCAGTCTTGGACAGGGGGCGCTTCGTCGGTATGGCTACACCTTC
CDR3 protein: CASSLGQGALRRYGYTF

clone size: -
V gene: TRBV10-3
J gene: TRBJ2-5
D gene: -
CDR3 DNA: TGTGCCATCAGTGAGATCCTAGACAAAGAGACCCAGTACTTC
CDR3 protein: CAISEILDKETQYF

clone size: few
V gene: TRBV20-1
J gene: TRBJ2-6
D gene: -
CDR3 DNA: TGCAGTGCTCCCCTGGGGGGCGCTGGGGCCAACGTCCTGACTTTC
CDR3 protein: CSAPLGGAGANVLTF

clone size: -
V gene: TRBV4-3
J gene: TRBJ1-1
D gene: TRBD1
CDR3 DNA: TGCGCCAGCAGCCAAGGGCGGGGACAGGGGGGTGCTGAAGCTTTCTTT
CDR3 protein: CASSQGRGQGGAEAFF

clone size: few
V gene: TRBV27
J gene: TRBJ1-2
D gene: -
CDR3 DNA: TGTGCCAGCAGTTCAACAAACTATGGCTACACCTTC
CDR3 protein: CASSSTNYGYTF

clone size: few
V gene: TRBV29-1
J gene: TRBJ1-2
D gene: -
CDR3 DNA: TGCAGCGTTGATACTGGGCCCTATGGCTACACCTTC
CDR3 protein: CSVDTGPYGYTF

clone size: few
V gene: TRBV29-1
J gene: TRBJ1-2
D gene: -
CDR3 DNA: TGCAGCGTTGATGGGGGGAGGGGCTACACCTTC
CDR3 protein: CSVDGGRGYTF

clone size: -
V gene: TRBV6-5
J gene: TRBJ2-7
D gene: TRBD2
CDR3 DNA: TGTGCCAGCAGTTACTCCACTAGCGGGGATTCCTACGAGCAGTACTTC
CDR3 protein: CASSYSTSGDSYEQYF

clone size: few
V gene: TRBV3-1
J gene: TRBJ2-1
D gene: TRBD2
CDR3 DNA: TGTGCCAGCAGCCAAGACTGGCGGGAGACCTACAATGAGCAGTTCTTC
CDR3 protein: CASSQDWRETYNEQFF

clone size: -
V gene: TRBV19
J gene: TRBJ2-3
D gene: -
CDR3 DNA: TGTGCCAGTAGTATTGGGCTAGTGAGAGATACGCAGTATTTT
CDR3 protein: CASSIGLVRDTQYF

clone size: -
V gene: TRBV15
J gene: TRBJ1-6
D gene: -
CDR3 DNA: TGTGCCACCAGCAGAGGGGGAAATTCACCCCTCCACTTT
CDR3 protein: CATSRGGNSPLHF

clone size: once
V gene: TRBV10-3
J gene: TRBJ2-5
D gene: -
CDR3 DNA: TGTGCCATCAGTGAGACGACGCAAGAGACCCAGTACTTC
CDR3 protein: CAISETTQETQYF

clone size: -
V gene: TRBV20-1
J gene: TRBJ2-7
D gene: TRBD1
CDR3 DNA: TGCAGTGCTAGATCCGATCTGTTAGACAGGGGGCGATCCTACGAGCAGTACTTC
CDR3 protein: CSARSDLLDRGRSYEQYF

clone size: -
V gene: TRBV18
J gene: TRBJ2-1
D gene: TRBD1
CDR3 DNA: TGTGCCAGCTCACCGGACAGGGCGGCATATATGGGTGAGCAGTTCTTC
CDR3 protein: CASSPDRAAYMGEQFF

clone size: -
V gene: TRBV29-1
J gene: TRBJ1-2
D gene: -
CDR3 DNA: TGCAGCGTTGAAACGGCCCGTAGGGGCTACACCTTC
CDR3 protein: CSVETARRGYTF

clone size: few
V gene: TRBV6-2/TRBV6-3
J gene: TRBJ2-7
D gene: -
CDR3 DNA: TGTGCCAGCAGTTACCGTCCGGGAGCTTCCTACGAGCAGTACTTC
CDR3 protein: CASSYRPGASYEQYF

clone size: many
V gene: TRBV15
J gene: TRBJ2-5
D gene: TRBD1
CDR3 DNA: TGTGCCACCAGTTTTACAACAGGGGGAGGAGAGACCCAGTACTTC
CDR3 protein: CATSFTTGGGETQYF

clone size: few
V gene: TRBV9
J gene: TRBJ2-7
D gene: TRBD2
CDR3 DNA: TGTGCCAGCAGCGGGGCTAGCGGAAGCTACGAGCAGTACTTC
CDR3 protein: CASSGASGSYEQYF

clone size: -
V gene: TRBV4-1
J gene: TRBJ1-5
D gene: -
CDR3 DNA: TGCGCCAGCAGCCAGGTTACAGGGTTCCAGCCCCAGCATTTT
CDR3 protein: CASSQVTGFQPQHF

clone size: few
V gene: TRBV29-1
J gene: TRBJ2-7
D gene: -
CDR3 DNA: TGCAGCGTTGGGTTCCACAGGGCCGAGCAGTACTTC
CDR3 protein: CSVGFHRAEQYF

clone size: few
V gene: TRBV12-3/TRBV12-4
J gene: TRBJ2-3
D gene: TRBD2
CDR3 DNA: TGTGCCAGCACTCCCGGGACTAGCTTCACAGATACGCAGTATTTT
CDR3 protein: CASTPGTSFTDTQYF

clone size: -
V gene: TRBV27
J gene: TRBJ2-7
D gene: -
CDR3 DNA: TGTGCCAGCAGGACGGTCCGCTCCTACGAGCAGTACTTC
CDR3 protein: CASRTVRSYEQYF

clone size: many
V gene: TRBV5-1
J gene: TRBJ2-1
D gene: TRBD2
CDR3 DNA: TGTGCCAGCAGCCCCGGACTAGCGGGAGATGAGCAGTTCTTC
CDR3 protein: CASSPGLAGDEQFF

clone size: few
V gene: TRBV20-1
J gene: TRBJ1-1
D gene: -
CDR3 DNA: TGCAGTGCTAGAATGCGGGTGAACACTGAAGCTTTCTTT
CDR3 protein: CSARMRVNTEAFF

clone size: -
V gene: TRBV7-9
J gene: TRBJ2-4
D gene: -
CDR3 DNA: TGTGCCAGCAGCACGAAGCGGGCGCAAGACATTCAGTACTTC
CDR3 protein: CASSTKRAQDIQYF

clone size: few
V gene: TRBV10-3
J gene: TRBJ2-7
D gene: -
CDR3 DNA: TGTGCCATCAGTACAGGGGAGGGGGCCTACGAGCAGTACTTC
CDR3 protein: CAISTGEGAYEQYF

clone size: few
V gene: TRBV9
J gene: TRBJ2-6
D gene: TRBD2
CDR3 DNA: TGTGCCAGCAGATCGCGGGAGAAAAGCTCTGGGGCCAACGTCCTGACTTTC
CDR3 protein: CASRSREKSSGANVLTF

clone size: once
V gene: TRBV20-1
J gene: TRBJ2-5
D gene: TRBD2
CDR3 DNA: TGCAGTGCTAGCTCGACTAGCGGGAGAGGCGGCGATGAGCAGTACTTC
CDR3 protein: CSASSTSGRGGDEQYF

clone size: many
V gene: TRBV3-1
J gene: TRBJ1-1
D gene: -
CDR3 DNA: TGTGCCAGCAGCCCCCGACAGGTTACCGAAGCTTTCTTT
CDR3 protein: CASSPRQVTEAFF

clone size: -
V gene: TRBV2
J gene: TRBJ2-3
D gene: -
CDR3 DNA: TGTGCCAGCAGTGAAGCGCGATTTGGCACAGATACGCAGTATTTT
CDR3 protein: CASSEARFGTDTQYF

clone size: few
V gene: TRBV9
J gene: TRBJ1-6
D gene: -
CDR3 DNA: TGTGCCAGCAGCGTAGGAGAAGGACTCATCCATTATAATTCACCCCTCCACTTT
CDR3 protein: CASSVGEGLIHYNSPLHF

clone size: few
V gene: TRBV7-2
J gene: TRBJ2-5
D gene: -
CDR3 DNA: TGTGCCAGCAGCCGAGGACTCGTCCAAGAGACCCAGTACTTC
CDR3 protein: CASSRGLVQETQYF

clone size: few
V gene: TRBV4-3
J gene: TRBJ2-1
D gene: TRBD2
CDR3 DNA: TGCGCCAGCAGCCAAGTCCTAGCGGGAGAGGTGGGCAATGAGCAGTTCTTC
CDR3 protein: CASSQVLAGEVGNEQFF

clone size: -
V gene: TRBV7-3
J gene: TRBJ2-1
D gene: -
CDR3 DNA: TGTGCCAGCAGCCCCAGCGTGGCCACCTACAATGAGCAGTTCTTC
CDR3 protein: CASSPSVATYNEQFF

clone size: -
V gene: TRBV30
J gene: TRBJ1-6
D gene: -
CDR3 DNA: TGTGCCTGGATCTCCGGGATCTCACCCCTCCACTTT
CDR3 protein: CAWISGISPLHF

clone size: -
V gene: TRBV9
J gene: TRBJ2-1
D gene: -
CDR3 DNA: TGTGCCAGCGGAGGACCCCAGAATGGGCAGTTCTTC
CDR3 protein: CASGGPQNGQFF

clone size: -
V gene: TRBV12-3/TRBV12-4
J gene: TRBJ2-5
D gene: TRBD1
CDR3 DNA: TGTGCCAGCAGGCAACACAGGGGGCTGGGGGAGACCCAGTACTTC
CDR3 protein: CASRQHRGLGETQYF

clone size: few
V gene: TRBV6-1
J gene: TRBJ1-2
D gene: -
CDR3 DNA: TGTGCCAGCAGTGATGGGGGAAAGCACACCTTC
CDR3 protein: CASSDGGKHTF